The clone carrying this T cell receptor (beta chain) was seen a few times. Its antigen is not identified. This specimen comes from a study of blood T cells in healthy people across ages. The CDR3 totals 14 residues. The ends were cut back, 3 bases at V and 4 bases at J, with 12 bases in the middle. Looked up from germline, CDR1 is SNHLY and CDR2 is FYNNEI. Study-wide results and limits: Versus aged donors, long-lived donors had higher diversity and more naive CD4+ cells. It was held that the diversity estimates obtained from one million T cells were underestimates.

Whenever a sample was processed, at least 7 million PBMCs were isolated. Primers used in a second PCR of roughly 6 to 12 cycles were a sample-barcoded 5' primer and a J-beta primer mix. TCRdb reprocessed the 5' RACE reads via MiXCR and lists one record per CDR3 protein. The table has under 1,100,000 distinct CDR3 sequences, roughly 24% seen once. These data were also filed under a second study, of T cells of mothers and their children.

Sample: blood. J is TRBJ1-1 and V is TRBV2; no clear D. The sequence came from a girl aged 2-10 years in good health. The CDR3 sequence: CASSDSEMGTEAFF. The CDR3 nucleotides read TGTGCCAGCAGTGATTCGGAGATGGGCACTGAAGCTTTCTTT.